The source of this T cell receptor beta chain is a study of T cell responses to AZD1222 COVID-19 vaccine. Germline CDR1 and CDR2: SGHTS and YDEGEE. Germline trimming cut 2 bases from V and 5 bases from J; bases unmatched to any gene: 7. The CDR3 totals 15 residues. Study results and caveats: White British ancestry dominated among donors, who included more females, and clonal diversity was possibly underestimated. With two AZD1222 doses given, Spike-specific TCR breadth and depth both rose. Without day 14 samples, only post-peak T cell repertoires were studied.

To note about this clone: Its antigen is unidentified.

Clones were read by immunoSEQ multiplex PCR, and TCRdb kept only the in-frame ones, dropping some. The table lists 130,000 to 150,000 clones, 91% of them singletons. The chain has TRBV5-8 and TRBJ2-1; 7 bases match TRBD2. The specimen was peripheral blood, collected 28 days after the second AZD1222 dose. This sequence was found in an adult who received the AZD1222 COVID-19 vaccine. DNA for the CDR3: TGTGCCAGCAGCTTCAGCGGGGATTCTCACAATGAGCAGTTCTTC. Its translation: CASSFSGDSHNEQFF.